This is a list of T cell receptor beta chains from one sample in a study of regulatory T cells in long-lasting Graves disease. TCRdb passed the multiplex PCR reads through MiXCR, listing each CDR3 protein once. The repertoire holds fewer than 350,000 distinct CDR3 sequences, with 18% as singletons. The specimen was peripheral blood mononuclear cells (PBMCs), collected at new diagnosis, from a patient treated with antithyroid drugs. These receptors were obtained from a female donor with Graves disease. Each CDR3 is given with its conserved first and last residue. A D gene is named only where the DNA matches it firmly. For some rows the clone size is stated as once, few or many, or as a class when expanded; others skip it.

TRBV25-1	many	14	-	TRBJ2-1	CASSEYALGNEQFF	TGTGCCAGCAGTGAATATGCGTTGGGCAATGAGCAGTTCTTC
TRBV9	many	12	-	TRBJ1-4	CASSATGEKLFF	TGTGCCAGCAGCGCTACAGGTGAAAAACTGTTTTTT
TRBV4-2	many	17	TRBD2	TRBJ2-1	CASSQIETSLRPNEQFF	TGTGCCAGCAGCCAAATTGAGACTAGCCTTCGTCCTAATGAGCAGTTCTTC
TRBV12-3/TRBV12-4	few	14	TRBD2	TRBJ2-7	CASSLEREGYEQYF	TGTGCCAGCAGTTTAGAGCGGGAGGGTTACGAGCAGTACTTC
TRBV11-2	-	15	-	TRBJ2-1	CASSTPRGLRNEQFF	TGTGCCAGCAGCACACCCCGGGGGTTGCGAAATGAGCAGTTCTTC
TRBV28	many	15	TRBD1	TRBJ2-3	CASSIRGPQADTQYF	TGTGCCAGCAGTATAAGGGGGCCCCAAGCAGATACGCAGTATTTT
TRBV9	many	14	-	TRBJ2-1	CASSQGGPYNEQFF	TGCGCCAGCAGCCAGGGGGGACCCTACAATGAGCAGTTCTTC
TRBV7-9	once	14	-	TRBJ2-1	CASSLVALRNEQFF	TGTGCCAGCAGCTTAGTCGCCTTAAGGAATGAGCAGTTCTTC
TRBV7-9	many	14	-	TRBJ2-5	CASTLEGREETQYF	TGTGCCAGCACCCTGGAGGGGCGGGAAGAGACCCAGTACTTC
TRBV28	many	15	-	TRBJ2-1	CASSLAGMGGNEQFF	TGCGCCAGCAGTTTGGCAGGTATGGGGGGCAATGAGCAGTTCTTC
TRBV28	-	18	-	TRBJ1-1	CASSRPTRASGMNTEAFF	TGTGCCAGCAGTCGACCAACCAGGGCGTCAGGAATGAACACTGAAGCTTTCTTT
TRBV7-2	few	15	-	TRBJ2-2	CASSFDGVNTGELFF	TGTGCCAGCAGCTTTGACGGAGTAAACACCGGGGAGCTGTTTTTT
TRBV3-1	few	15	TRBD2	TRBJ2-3	CASSPQWTSSHTQYF	TGTGCCAGCAGCCCCCAGTGGACTAGCAGTCATACGCAGTATTTT
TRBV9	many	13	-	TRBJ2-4	CASSDPGTFVQYF	TGTGCCAGCAGCGATCCCGGGACATTCGTTCAGTACTTC
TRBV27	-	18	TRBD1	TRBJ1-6	CASSTQRGQGGNNSPLHF	TGTGCCAGCAGTACCCAACGGGGACAGGGGGGGAATAATTCACCCCTCCACTTT
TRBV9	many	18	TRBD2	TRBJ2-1	CASSGTSGRISSYNEQFF	TGTGCCAGCAGCGGAACTAGCGGGAGGATTAGCTCCTACAATGAGCAGTTCTTC
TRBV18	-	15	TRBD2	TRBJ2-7	CASSPLSGVSYEQYF	TGTGCCAGCTCACCCCTCAGCGGGGTGTCCTACGAGCAGTACTTC
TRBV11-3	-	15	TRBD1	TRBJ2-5	CASSLDSGQQETQYF	TGTGCCAGCAGCTTAGATTCGGGACAGCAAGAGACCCAGTACTTC
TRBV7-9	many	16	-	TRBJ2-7	CASSLAGTKELIEQYF	TGTGCCAGCAGCTTAGCGGGTACGAAGGAGTTGATCGAGCAGTACTTC
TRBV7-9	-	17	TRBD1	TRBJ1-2	CASSLKGRGQLNYGYTF	TGTGCCAGCAGCTTAAAAGGACGGGGACAGCTAAACTATGGCTACACCTTC
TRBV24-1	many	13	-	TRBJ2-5	CATSDSNGETQYF	TGTGCCACCAGTGACAGTAACGGGGAGACCCAGTACTTC
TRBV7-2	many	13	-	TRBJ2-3	CASSSSGLDTQYF	TGTGCCAGCAGCTCGTCAGGATTAGATACGCAGTATTTT
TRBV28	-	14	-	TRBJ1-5	CASSGNRYGQPQHF	TGTGCCAGCAGTGGCAACCGGTACGGTCAGCCCCAGCATTTT
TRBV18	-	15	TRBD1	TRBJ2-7	CASSPKQGVSYGQYF	TGTGCCAGCTCACCGAAACAGGGGGTCTCCTACGGGCAGTACTTC
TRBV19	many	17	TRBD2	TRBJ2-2	CASPRGCSGSDTGELFF	TGTGCCAGCCCCCGGGGCTGTAGCGGGAGCGACACCGGGGAGCTGTTTTTT
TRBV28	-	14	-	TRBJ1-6	CASTTRGGNSPLHF	TGTGCCAGCACCACAAGGGGCGGCAATTCACCCCTCCACTTT
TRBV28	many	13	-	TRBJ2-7	CASTLTDGYEQYF	TGTGCCAGCACCTTAACGGACGGCTACGAGCAGTACTTC
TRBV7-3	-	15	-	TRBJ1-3	CASSPVGGRGNTIYF	TGTGCCAGCAGCCCTGTAGGGGGGCGCGGAAACACCATATATTTT
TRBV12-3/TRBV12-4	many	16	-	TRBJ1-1	CASSPPGQKGGTEAFF	TGTGCCAGCAGTCCCCCGGGACAAAAAGGGGGCACTGAAGCTTTCTTT
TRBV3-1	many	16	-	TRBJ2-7	CASSSPADRLMDEQYF	TGTGCCAGCAGCTCGCCCGCCGACAGGTTAATGGACGAGCAGTACTTC
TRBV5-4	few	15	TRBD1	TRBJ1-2	CASSSPGQGNDGYTF	TGTGCCAGCAGCTCCCCGGGACAGGGGAATGATGGCTACACCTTC
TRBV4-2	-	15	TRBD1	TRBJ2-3	CASSQLTGEVDTQYF	TGTGCCAGCAGCCAGCTGACAGGGGAGGTAGATACGCAGTATTTT
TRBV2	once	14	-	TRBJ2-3	CASKIRDSTDTQYF	TGTGCCAGCAAGATTAGGGATAGCACAGATACGCAGTATTTT
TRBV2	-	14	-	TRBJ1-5	CASSDGQGYQPQHF	TGTGCCAGCAGTGACGGTCAAGGGTATCAGCCCCAGCATTTT
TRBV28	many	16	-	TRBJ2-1	CASSEFTSLFDNEQFF	TGTGCCAGCAGTGAGTTTACTAGCCTCTTCGACAATGAGCAGTTCTTC
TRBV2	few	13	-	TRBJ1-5	CASSDKSNQPQHF	TGTGCCAGCAGTGACAAGAGCAATCAGCCCCAGCATTTT
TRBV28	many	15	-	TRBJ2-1	CASSFDQSSYNEQFF	TGTGCCAGCAGTTTTGACCAAAGCTCCTACAATGAGCAGTTCTTC
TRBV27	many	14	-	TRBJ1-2	CASSPSPGDYGYTF	TGTGCCAGCAGTCCCTCTCCGGGGGACTATGGCTACACCTTC
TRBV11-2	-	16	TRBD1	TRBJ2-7	CASSSDAGQGAREQYF	TGTGCCAGCAGCTCCGATGCGGGACAGGGGGCGCGCGAGCAGTACTTC
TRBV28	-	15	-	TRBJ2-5	CASSGASTIQETQYF	TGTGCCAGTTCCGGGGCGAGTACGATCCAAGAGACCCAGTACTTC
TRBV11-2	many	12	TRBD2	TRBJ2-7	CASQGLAYEQYF	TGTGCCAGCCAGGGACTAGCTTACGAGCAGTACTTC
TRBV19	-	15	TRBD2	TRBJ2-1	CASRLSGTTYNEQFF	TGTGCCAGTAGGCTGAGCGGGACCACCTACAATGAGCAGTTCTTC
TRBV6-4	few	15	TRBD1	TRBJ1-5	CASSPNDRENQPQHF	TGTGCCAGCAGTCCCAACGACAGGGAAAATCAGCCCCAGCATTTT
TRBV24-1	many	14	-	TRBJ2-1	CATSDWGTGNEQFF	TGTGCCACCAGTGATTGGGGGACGGGCAATGAGCAGTTCTTC
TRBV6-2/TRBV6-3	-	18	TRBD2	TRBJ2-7	CASSHPLAGGGSSYEQYF	TGTGCCAGCAGTCATCCACTAGCGGGAGGTGGCTCCTCCTACGAGCAGTACTTC
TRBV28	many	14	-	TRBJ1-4	CASSRSGGGAQLFF	TGTGCCAGCAGCCGGTCGGGGGGAGGGGCTCAGCTGTTTTTT
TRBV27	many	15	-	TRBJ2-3	CASNVLGALVDTQYF	TGTGCCAGCAACGTATTAGGGGCCCTTGTAGATACGCAGTATTTT